This is a list of T cell receptor beta chains from one sample in a study of CD8 T cells in ankylosing spondylitis. TCRdb reanalysed the 5' RACE reads using MiXCR and keeps one entry per CDR3 protein. Of tens of thousands of distinct CDR3 sequences in the sample, around 25% were seen once. Sequencing was done on a sample of blood, either unsorted or a sorted T cell fraction (not recorded which). The receptors originated from a male donor with ankylosing spondylitis or in good health (not recorded which). Both conserved end residues are part of each CDR3. D genes are given only for firm matches. The size entry is marked missing in some rows and otherwise reads once, few, many or a size class.

d_gene	v_gene	j_gene	abundance	CDR3aa	CDR3nt
TRBD1	TRBV5-1	TRBJ1-1	-	CASSGQGAWDTEAFF	TGCGCCAGCTCGGGACAGGGGGCATGGGACACTGAAGCTTTCTTT
-	TRBV24-1	TRBJ2-5	-	CATSDQSNRAGSKETQYF	TGTGCCACCAGTGATCAAAGCAACCGGGCGGGGAGCAAAGAGACCCAGTACTTC
-	TRBV30	TRBJ2-2	-	CAWSLLGGELFF	TGTGCCTGGAGTCTCCTCGGCGGGGAGCTGTTTTTT
-	TRBV7-3	TRBJ2-3	-	CASSFNPGSDTQYF	TGTGCCAGCAGCTTCAACCCAGGATCAGATACGCAGTATTTT
TRBD1	TRBV20-1	TRBJ1-1	-	CTPGTGVTNTEAFF	TGCACCCCGGGGACAGGGGTCACGAACACTGAAGCTTTCTTT
-	TRBV20-1	TRBJ2-2	-	CSARTTGSGGELFF	TGCAGTGCTAGGACCACAGGGTCGGGCGGGGAGCTGTTTTTT
-	TRBV9	TRBJ1-1	once	CASSFSKNTEAFF	TGTGCCAGCAGCTTCTCCAAGAACACTGAAGCTTTCTTT
TRBD1	TRBV20-1	TRBJ1-2	-	CSASEPGQQIGGYTF	TGCAGTGCTAGTGAGCCGGGACAGCAAATAGGGGGCTACACCTTC
-	TRBV4-2	TRBJ2-7	-	CASSPEEGGSSYEQYF	TGTGCCAGCAGCCCCGAGGAGGGAGGAAGCTCCTACGAGCAGTACTTC
-	TRBV21-1	TRBJ1-6	-	CASRGEASQYNSPLHF	TGTGCCAGCAGAGGGGAGGCATCACAATATAATTCACCCCTCCACTTT
-	TRBV5-1	TRBJ2-5	-	CASRQLAGLSAQYF	TGCGCCAGCAGACAACTCGCGGGACTTTCGGCCCAGTACTTC
-	TRBV2	TRBJ2-1	few	CASSEGLTRVQFF	TGTGCCAGCAGTGAAGGACTAACAAGGGTGCAGTTCTTC
TRBD1	TRBV12-3/TRBV12-4	TRBJ2-1	-	CASSPIDRGDYNEQFF	TGTGCCAGCAGTCCTATCGACAGGGGGGACTACAATGAGCAGTTCTTC
-	TRBV20-1	TRBJ1-1	few	CSATGFAYAEAFF	TGCAGTGCAACGGGCTTCGCATACGCTGAAGCTTTCTTT